The rows below give T cell receptor beta chains drawn from one sample of a study of control samples from healthy donors and cancer patients. Using immunoSEQ multiplex PCR, the repertoire was profiled, and TCRdb retains in-frame clones only, with some absent. This sample has around 150,000 clones, with 70% to 90% found just once. The sequenced material came from blood. The receptors stem from a man aged 25-45 years in good health. CDR3s leave out the opening cysteine and the closing phenylalanine or tryptophan. Each record gives: V gene, CDR3 protein.

v_call: TRBV11-2
cdr3_aa: ASSLGYDTQY

v_call: TRBV28
cdr3_aa: AIEARPPYGYT

v_call: TRBV11-2
cdr3_aa: ASRRPGTGSYEQY

v_call: TRBV27
cdr3_aa: ASSLLFTDTQY

v_call: TRBV6-5
cdr3_aa: ASSYSGAPRDTQY

v_call: TRBV2
cdr3_aa: ASGGQFSQPQH

v_call: TRBV24-1
cdr3_aa: ATSRGTGELF

v_call: TRBV19
cdr3_aa: ASSLYVLVGANYGYT

v_call: TRBV7-2
cdr3_aa: ASIRGHAPDTQY

v_call: TRBV6-4
cdr3_aa: ASENTEAF

v_call: TRBV28
cdr3_aa: ASSWSTGVYEQY

v_call: TRBV5-4
cdr3_aa: ASSSRVGNEKLF

v_call: TRBV4-2
cdr3_aa: ASSQEAGSRSYGYT

v_call: TRBV27
cdr3_aa: ASSLNPPGQVNSPLH

v_call: TRBV5-4
cdr3_aa: ASSYDSRGETQY

v_call: TRBV12-3/TRBV12-4
cdr3_aa: ASSHTSTGELF

v_call: TRBV25-1
cdr3_aa: ASSELGINYGYT

v_call: TRBV7-3
cdr3_aa: ASSPGRTSSYNEQF

v_call: TRBV24-1
cdr3_aa: ATSDLYGRGSTDTQY

v_call: TRBV5-1
cdr3_aa: ASSVTGVGYEQY

v_call: TRBV19
cdr3_aa: ASSIQRMNTGELF

v_call: TRBV6-1
cdr3_aa: ASSGTGGLSNTGELF

v_call: TRBV29-1
cdr3_aa: SVQVGTQY

v_call: TRBV24-1
cdr3_aa: ATSTSTENEKLF

v_call: TRBV9
cdr3_aa: ASSVDRRPNEKLF

v_call: TRBV7-3
cdr3_aa: ASSVSGGPQETQY

v_call: TRBV18
cdr3_aa: ASSPTGGRDSPLH

v_call: TRBV29-1
cdr3_aa: SGAEDYEQY

v_call: TRBV3-1/TRBV3-2
cdr3_aa: ASSQERRTQY

v_call: TRBV11-2
cdr3_aa: ASSLVLRGISYNEQF

v_call: TRBV19
cdr3_aa: ASSIGRDNEKLF

v_call: TRBV3-1/TRBV3-2
cdr3_aa: ASSQRPLAGGFTDTQY

v_call: TRBV7-2
cdr3_aa: ASSLSRGGNTIY

v_call: TRBV4-2
cdr3_aa: ASSPPRNTGELF

v_call: TRBV27
cdr3_aa: ASSFGEGVFNEQF

v_call: TRBV9
cdr3_aa: ASSVEGLSSTDTQY

v_call: TRBV28
cdr3_aa: ASSLTVGSYEQY

v_call: TRBV4-1
cdr3_aa: ASSQANRGRVQPQH

v_call: TRBV5-1
cdr3_aa: ASSFDPGNTEAF

v_call: TRBV2
cdr3_aa: ASSEVTGAYNEQF

v_call: TRBV15
cdr3_aa: ATSTGWDGGNEQF

v_call: TRBV5-1
cdr3_aa: ASTADTTSTDTQY

v_call: TRBV6-2/TRBV6-3
cdr3_aa: ASSYGGTHPGKQF

v_call: TRBV5-6
cdr3_aa: ASSTPGTRSFNEQF

v_call: TRBV21-1
cdr3_aa: ASSKDLADSGNTIY

v_call: TRBV14
cdr3_aa: ASSQRRLSYEQY

v_call: TRBV7-9
cdr3_aa: ASRTQGAEAF

v_call: TRBV14
cdr3_aa: ASSPWTENSPLH

v_call: TRBV5-1
cdr3_aa: ASRKQGPQETQY